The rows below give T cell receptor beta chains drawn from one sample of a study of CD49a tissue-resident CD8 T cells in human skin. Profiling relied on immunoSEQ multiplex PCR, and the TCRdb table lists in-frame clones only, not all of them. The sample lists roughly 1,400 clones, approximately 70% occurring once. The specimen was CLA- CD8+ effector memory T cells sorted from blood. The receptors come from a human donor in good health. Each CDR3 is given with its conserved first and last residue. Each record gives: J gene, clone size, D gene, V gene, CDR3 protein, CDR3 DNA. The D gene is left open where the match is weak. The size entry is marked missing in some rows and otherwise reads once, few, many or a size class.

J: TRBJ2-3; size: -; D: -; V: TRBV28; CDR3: CASRLQGIGTDTQYF; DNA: TGTGCCAGCAGACTACAGGGTATAGGGACAGATACGCAGTATTTT
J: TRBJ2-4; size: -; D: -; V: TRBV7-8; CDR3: CASSPGRGSKNIQYF; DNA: TGTGCCAGCTCCCCGGGGAGAGGGTCCAAAAACATTCAGTACTTC
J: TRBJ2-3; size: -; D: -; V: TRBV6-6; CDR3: CASGKTSEGGDTQYF; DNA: TGTGCCAGCGGCAAAACTAGCGAAGGGGGAGATACGCAGTATTTT
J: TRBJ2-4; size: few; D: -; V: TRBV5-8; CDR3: CASSLGLTSSSVAKNIQYF; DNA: TGTGCCAGCAGCTTGGGACTAACATCGTCGTCGGTAGCCAAAAACATTCAGTACTTC
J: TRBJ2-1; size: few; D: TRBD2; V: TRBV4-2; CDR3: CASSQDHSGSYNEQFF; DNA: TGTGCCAGCAGCCAAGATCACAGCGGGAGCTACAATGAGCAGTTCTTC
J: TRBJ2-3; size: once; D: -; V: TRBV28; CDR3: CASSLGYSGFTDTQYF; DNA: TGTGCCAGCAGCCTGGGTTATTCGGGATTCACAGATACGCAGTATTTT
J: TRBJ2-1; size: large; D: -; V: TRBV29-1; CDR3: CSVVVQDIYNEQFF; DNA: TGCAGCGTTGTAGTGCAGGATATCTACAATGAGCAGTTCTTC
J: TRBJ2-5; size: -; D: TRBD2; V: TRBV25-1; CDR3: CASSGTSDPAQETQYF; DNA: TGTGCCAGCAGTGGCACTAGCGACCCGGCTCAAGAGACCCAGTACTTC
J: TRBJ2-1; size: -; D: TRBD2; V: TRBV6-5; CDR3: CASSISGSSYNEQFF; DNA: TGTGCCAGCAGTATAAGCGGGAGCTCCTACAATGAGCAGTTCTTC
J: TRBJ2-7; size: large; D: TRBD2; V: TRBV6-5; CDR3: CASSYGEGLSSYEQYF; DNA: TGTGCCAGCAGTTACGGGGAGGGATTGAGCTCCTACGAGCAGTACTTC
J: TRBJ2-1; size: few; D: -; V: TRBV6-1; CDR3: CASSTGDGGNEQFF; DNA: TGTGCCAGCAGTACAGGGGACGGAGGGAATGAGCAGTTCTTC
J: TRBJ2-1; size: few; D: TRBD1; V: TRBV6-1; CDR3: CASSEAPGTGGIEQFF; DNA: TGTGCCAGCAGTGAAGCCCCCGGGACAGGGGGGATTGAGCAGTTCTTC
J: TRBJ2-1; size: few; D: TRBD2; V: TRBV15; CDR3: CATSAGGSYDEQFF; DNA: TGTGCCACCAGCGCGGGAGGAAGTTACGATGAGCAGTTCTTC
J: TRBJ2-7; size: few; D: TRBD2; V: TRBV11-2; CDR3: CASSSASTSGFYEQYF; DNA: TGTGCCAGCAGCTCCGCCTCGACTAGCGGGTTTTACGAGCAGTACTTC
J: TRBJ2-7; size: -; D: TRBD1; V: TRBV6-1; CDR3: CASSEDMTGGVYEQYF; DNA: TGTGCCAGCAGTGAAGATATGACAGGGGGTGTCTACGAGCAGTACTTC
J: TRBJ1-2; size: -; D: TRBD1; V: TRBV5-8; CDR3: CASSLSAGGYYGYTF; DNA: TGTGCCAGCAGCTTATCGGCAGGGGGCTACTATGGCTACACCTTC
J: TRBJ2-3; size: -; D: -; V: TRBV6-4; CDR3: CASSDKPGVADTQYF; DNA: TGTGCCAGCAGTGATAAGCCAGGGGTGGCAGATACGCAGTATTTT
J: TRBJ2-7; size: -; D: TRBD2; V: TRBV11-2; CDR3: CASSLGTSGTHEQYF; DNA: TGTGCCAGCAGTCTCGGGACTAGCGGGACCCACGAGCAGTACTTC
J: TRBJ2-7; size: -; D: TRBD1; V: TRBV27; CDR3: CGGQRGDRVLRAPYEQYF; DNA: TGTGGGGGGCAGAGGGGGGACAGGGTCCTACGGGCTCCCTACGAGCAGTACTTC
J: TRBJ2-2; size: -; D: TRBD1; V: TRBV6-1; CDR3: CASTWTGETGELFF; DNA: TGTGCCAGCACCTGGACAGGGGAGACCGGGGAGCTGTTTTTT
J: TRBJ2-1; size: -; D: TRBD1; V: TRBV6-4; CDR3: CASSRQGGDEAEQFF; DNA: TGTGCCAGCTCTCGACAGGGGGGAGACGAGGCTGAGCAGTTCTTC
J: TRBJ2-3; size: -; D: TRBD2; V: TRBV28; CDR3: CASSGTSGSSTDTQYF; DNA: TGTGCCAGCAGCGGTACTAGCGGGAGTAGCACAGATACGCAGTATTTT
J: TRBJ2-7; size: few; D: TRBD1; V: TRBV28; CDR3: CASSLATGGAYEQYF; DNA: TGTGCCAGCAGTTTAGCTACAGGGGGCGCCTACGAGCAGTACTTC
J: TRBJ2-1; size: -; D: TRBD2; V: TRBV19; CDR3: CASSIELAAYNEQFF; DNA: TGTGCCAGTAGTATAGAACTAGCGGCCTACAATGAGCAGTTCTTC
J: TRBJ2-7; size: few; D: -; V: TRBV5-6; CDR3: CASSTSGPLVEQYF; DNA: TGTGCCAGCAGCACATCAGGGCCCTTGGTCGAGCAGTACTTC
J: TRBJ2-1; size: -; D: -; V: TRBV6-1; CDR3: CASSEGGDSGEQFF; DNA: TGTGCCAGCAGTGAAGGCGGGGACAGCGGTGAGCAGTTCTTC
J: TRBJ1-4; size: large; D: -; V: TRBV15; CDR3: CATSSGQRNEKLFF; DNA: TGTGCCACCAGCAGTGGACAGAGGAATGAAAAACTGTTTTTT
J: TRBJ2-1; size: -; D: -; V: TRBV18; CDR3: CASSPPPRAMRDNEQFF; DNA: TGTGCCAGCTCACCACCGCCTAGAGCAATGAGGGACAATGAGCAGTTCTTC
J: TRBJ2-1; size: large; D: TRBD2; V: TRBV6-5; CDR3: CATGLAADNEQFF; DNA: TGTGCCACCGGACTAGCGGCAGACAATGAGCAGTTCTTC
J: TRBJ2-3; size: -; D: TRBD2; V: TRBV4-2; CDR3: CASSQVAAGGPSDTQYF; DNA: TGTGCCAGCAGCCAAGTAGCAGCGGGAGGGCCAAGTGATACGCAGTATTTT
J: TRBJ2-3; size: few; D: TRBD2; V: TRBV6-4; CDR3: CASSDGAGALDTQYF; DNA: TGTGCCAGCAGTGACGGTGCGGGAGCCCTAGATACGCAGTATTTT
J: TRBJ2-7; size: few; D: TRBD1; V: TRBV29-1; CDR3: CSVLGGVGQNYEQYF; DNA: TGCAGCGTTCTAGGGGGTGTGGGACAGAACTACGAGCAGTACTTC
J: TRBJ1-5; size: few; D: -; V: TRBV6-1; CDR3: CASSEGGGEIQPQHF; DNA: TGTGCCAGCAGTGAAGGTGGGGGGGAGATCCAGCCCCAGCATTTT
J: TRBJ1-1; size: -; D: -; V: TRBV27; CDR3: CASSLSRGGNTEAFF; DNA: TGTGCCAGCAGTTTATCGCGGGGTGGGAACACTGAAGCTTTCTTT
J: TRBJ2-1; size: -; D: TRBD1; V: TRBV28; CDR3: CASSLITGGGGEQFF; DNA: TGTGCCAGCAGTTTAATTACAGGGGGTGGTGGTGAGCAGTTCTTC
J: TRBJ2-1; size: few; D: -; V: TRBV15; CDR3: CATSSEGPSDEQFF; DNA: TGTGCCACCAGCAGTGAGGGCCCCAGCGATGAGCAGTTCTTC
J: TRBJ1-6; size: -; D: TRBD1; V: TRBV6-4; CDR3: CASSDGQGSSPLHF; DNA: TGTGCCAGCAGTGACGGACAGGGTAGTTCACCCCTCCACTTT
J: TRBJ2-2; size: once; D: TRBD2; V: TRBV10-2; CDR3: CASSGASGGSGELFF; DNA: TGCGCCAGCAGTGGGGCTAGCGGGGGATCCGGGGAGCTGTTTTTT